A single sample is the source of the 11 T cell receptor beta chains below, sequenced in a study of siplizumab effects on memory and regulatory T cells. TCRdb keeps only in-frame clones here, not all; method: immunoSEQ multiplex PCR. Here the sample spans roughly 100,000 clones, just over 90% being singletons. Sequencing was carried out using CD4+ T cells sorted from blood. The origin of the receptors is a human donor in good health.

The CDR3 protein is CASSLGLRPYSGANVLTF. CDR3 DNA: TGCGCCAGCAGCTTGGGGTTAAGACCCTACTCTGGGGCCAACGTCCTGACTTTC. V usage is TRBV5-1 and J usage is TRBJ2-6; D ambiguous. With 0 bases removed from V and 0 bases from J, the gap between germline ends came to 13 bases. In germline, CDR1 is SGHRS, CDR2 YFSETQ. This CDR3 contains 18 residues.

This clone came up once. This chain links TRBV5-4 with TRBJ2-5; perhaps TRBD1 as D (6 bases). Deletions cut 2 bases from V and 0 bases from J, with 14 bases between. CDR1 is SGHNT, CDR2 YYREEE, per germline (reference sequence). This CDR3 region has 16 residues. CDR3 residues: CASSLGGPPYQETQYF. In DNA, the CDR3 is TGTGCCAGCAGCTTAGGGGGACCGCCGTACCAAGAGACCCAGTACTTC.

This clone is a singleton in its sample. The genes are TRBV9 and TRBJ2-1; D call uncertain. This CDR3 region has 12 residues. Germline V gives CDR1 SGDLS, CDR2 YYNGEE. Trimming stripped 3 bases from V and 12 bases from J, with 13 bases between. The CDR3: CASSGVGARQFF. As DNA, the CDR3 is TGTGCCAGCAGCGGAGTAGGAGCCCGGCAGTTCTTC. Combining the CDR3 with reference TRBV9 and TRBJ2-1 gives the whole variable domain DSGVTQTPKHLITATGQRVTLRCSPRSGDLSVYWYQQSLDQGLQFLIQYYNGEERAKGNILERFSAQQFPDLHSELNLSSLELGDSALYFCASSGVGARQFFGPGTRLTVL.

V and J are TRBV7-2 and TRBJ2-2; 10 nucleotides align to TRBD2. The V gene end was trimmed by 9 bases and the J gene end by 1 base; junction bases not matched to a gene: 2. The CDR3 length is 14 residues. Germline loops: CDR1 SGHTA, CDR2 FQGNSA. CDR3 nucleotides: TGTGCCAGTCGACTAGCGGGGAACACCGGGGAGCTGTTTTTT. This codes for CASRLAGNTGELFF.

This chain connects TRBV6-1 to TRBJ2-5, with a possible D match to TRBD2 (6 bases). The CDR3 has 14 residues. Germline CDR1 and CDR2: MNHNS and SASEGT. Trimming took 6 bases from V and 5 from J, leaving 16 bases between them. The CDR3 sequence is CASRGGRWSETQYF. The CDR3 DNA sequence: TGTGCCAGCAGGGGGGGACGGTGGAGCGAGACCCAGTACTTC.

The chain couples TRBV29-1 to TRBJ1-4, with 7 bases lining up with TRBD1. The ends lost 6 bases at V and 0 bases at J; junction bases unmatched: 4. The V gene's germline CDR1 is SQVTM and CDR2 ANQGSEA. This CDR3 is built from 14 residues. CDR3 region: CSVATGATNEKLFF. The CDR3, as DNA: TGCAGCGTAGCTACAGGGGCAACTAATGAAAAACTGTTTTTT.

J is TRBJ2-1 and V is TRBV18; D gene uncertain. Germline assignment: CDR1 KGHSH and CDR2 LQKENI. The CDR3 loop spans 17 amino acids. Trimming removed 0 bases at V and 0 bases at J, with 12 bases between. In nucleotides, the CDR3 is TGTGCCAGCTCACCACCACTCGACCAGAGCTCCTACAATGAGCAGTTCTTC. Translation gives CASSPPLDQSSYNEQFF.

This chain joins TRBV12-5 and TRBJ2-2; 13 nucleotides align to TRBD2. J lost 6 bases, V lost 2 bases, and 12 bases had no gene match. Germline V gene sequence: CDR1 LGHNT, CDR2 FRNRAP. The CDR3 is 19 amino acids. The CDR3 DNA reads TGTGCTAGTGGTTTGACCCTATTGGGGACTAGCGGGAAGTCCGGGGAGCTGTTTTTT. It specifies CASGLTLLGTSGKSGELFF.

The chain has TRBV9 and TRBJ1-2, with D possibly matching TRBD1 (5 bases). CDR3 size: 14 residues. Per the germline V gene, CDR1 is SGDLS and CDR2 is YYNGEE. V lost 6 bases, J lost 0 bases, and 12 bases lay in between. The CDR3 is CASTLDSTNYGYTF. The CDR3 nucleotides are TGTGCCAGCACCTTAGACAGTACTAACTATGGCTACACCTTC. Complete variable domain (other parts from reference TRBV9 and TRBJ1-2): DSGVTQTPKHLITATGQRVTLRCSPRSGDLSVYWYQQSLDQGLQFLIQYYNGEERAKGNILERFSAQQFPDLHSELNLSSLELGDSALYFCASTLDSTNYGYTFGSGTRLTVV.

The V gene is TRBV27, the J gene TRBJ2-7; TRBD2 aligns across 13 bases. CDR1 is MNHEY, CDR2 SMNVEV, per germline (reference sequence). The ends lost 5 bases at V and 2 bases at J; junction bases unmatched: 9. The CDR3 totals 17 residues. The CDR3 loop reads CASSPRTSGRGTYEQYF. CDR3 bases: TGTGCCAGCAGTCCCAGGACTAGCGGGAGAGGGACCTACGAGCAGTACTTC.

The chain links TRBV19 to TRBJ2-7, with a weak D call TRBD2 (6 bases). With 3 bases removed from V and 0 bases from J, the gap between germline ends came to 12 bases. Germline V lookup: CDR1 LNHDA, CDR2 SQIVND (reference sequence). The CDR3 covers 15 residues. CDR3 nucleotide sequence: TGTGCCAGTAGTATGTGGGGCGGGATCTCCTACGAGCAGTACTTC. This gives the protein CASSMWGGISYEQYF.